This T cell receptor (beta chain) was documented in a study of blood T cell repertoires in COVID-19. The CDR3 loop spans 15 amino acids. V lost 5 bases and J 5 bases, leaving 15 bases between the germline ends. Germline loops: CDR1 WNHNN, CDR2 SYGVQD (reference sequence). Sequencing used immunoSEQ multiplex PCR; TCRdb keeps in-frame clones, though not all of them. The table includes some 150,000 clones, about 80% detected once. This clonotype originated in a man between 65 and 85 years old with acute or convalescent COVID-19. Sequenced input: peripheral blood. The V gene is TRBV10-1, the J gene TRBJ2-2; a weak D match, TRBD1 (6 bases). CDR3 in DNA: TGCGCCAGCAGTCGACAGGCCCCGGGGACCGGGGAGCTGTTTTTT. It translates to CASSRQAPGTGELFF.